This TCR beta chain was documented in a study of blood T cell repertoires in COVID-19. The wider study: There were acute and convalescent COVID-19 samples, and they came from the United States, Italy and Spain. Nucleic acid was either cDNA or gDNA, and it came from T cells, B-cell-depleted T cells, or PBMCs.

Trimming left V 5 bases short and J 3 bases short, with 11 bases between. The CDR3 is made up of 15 amino acids. Germline V gives CDR1 KGHSH, CDR2 LQKENI. As originally analysed: By means of reference gene primer amplification, nucleated cell counts were estimated. Profiling relied on immunoSEQ multiplex PCR, and the TCRdb table lists in-frame clones only, not all of them. The V and J calls and clone size were taken over from that table, and D and trimming were inferred from the DNA. The sample holds approximately 210,000 clones, about 86% seen once. The source material was peripheral blood. The chain recombines TRBV18 with TRBJ2-6; D is perhaps TRBD1 (6 bases). This sequence was found in a woman in her 70s with acute or convalescent COVID-19. The CDR3 protein is CASSENRDGANVLTF. The CDR3 DNA reads TGTGCCAGCTCAGAGAACAGGGATGGGGCCAACGTCCTGACTTTC.